The rows below give T cell receptor beta chains drawn from one sample of a study of CD8 T cells in ankylosing spondylitis. TCRdb used MiXCR to reprocess the 5' RACE reads, holding one entry per CDR3 protein. The sample has about 340,000 distinct CDR3 sequences, approximately 15% seen once. Source material: blood, either unsorted or a sorted T cell fraction (not recorded which). These receptors were taken from a male donor with ankylosing spondylitis or in good health (not recorded which). The CDR3 runs from the conserved cysteine through the conserved F or W. Each record gives: V gene, J gene, CDR3 protein.

TRBV9	TRBJ1-2	CASSVVDRDSRGYTF
TRBV11-2	TRBJ2-1	CASSSDSSYNEQFF
TRBV6-2/TRBV6-3	TRBJ2-7	CASSLRDRIYEQYF
TRBV7-2	TRBJ2-7	CASSPTRTIYEQYF
TRBV11-2	TRBJ2-7	CASSLDLATEQYF
TRBV11-3	TRBJ2-5	CASSFSYRDKETQYF
TRBV6-1	TRBJ1-1	CASNLDRVGTEAFF
TRBV30	TRBJ2-7	CALGTGEYEQYF
TRBV5-1	TRBJ2-2	CASRTGSTGELFF
TRBV7-8	TRBJ1-5	CASSLGGRGQPQHF
TRBV5-1	TRBJ2-1	CASSASSGRVNEQFF
TRBV11-2	TRBJ2-1	CASILGQGAKYNEQFF
TRBV5-1	TRBJ2-1	CASRAGGSSYNEQFF
TRBV5-1	TRBJ2-7	CASSSPGFPEQYF
TRBV5-5	TRBJ1-5	CASSLIYSNQPQHF
TRBV12-3/TRBV12-4	TRBJ1-2	CASSWNGDYGYTF
TRBV30	TRBJ2-1	CAWSVRALAGGMGEQFF
TRBV6-1	TRBJ1-1	CASSESEGRMNTEAFF
TRBV6-1	TRBJ1-1	CASSQQGTGITEAFF
TRBV20-1	TRBJ2-3	CSAGLAGGIPDTQYF
TRBV9	TRBJ2-7	CASSVATGQSYEQYF
TRBV7-9	TRBJ2-6	CASSLGETGANVLTF
TRBV3-1	TRBJ2-3	CASTAGLAVDTQYF
TRBV7-9	TRBJ2-5	CASSLGVASGTQYF
TRBV5-1	TRBJ2-7	CASSNDGTYEQYF
TRBV6-1	TRBJ2-7	CASSRDRPGGPKNYEQYF
TRBV20-1	TRBJ2-5	CSAGGVNQETQYF
TRBV5-6	TRBJ1-2	CASSARDIRSYGYTF
TRBV7-2	TRBJ2-2	CAGAGENTGELFF
TRBV20-1	TRBJ2-1	CSAGRGGSLKDNEQFF
TRBV20-1	TRBJ2-1	CSARDLSGALRNEQFF
TRBV7-2	TRBJ2-7	CASSLGGLAYEQYF
TRBV7-8	TRBJ1-6	CASSLQGINSPLHF
TRBV3-1	TRBJ2-1	CASSQDAAYNEQFF
TRBV6-1	TRBJ2-4	CASAARGTGRTKNIQYF
TRBV2	TRBJ2-7	CAIRGGRYEQYF
TRBV5-4	TRBJ2-1	CASSFSRRRREGHDEQFF
TRBV6-4	TRBJ2-1	CASSLAGSLPYNEQFF
TRBV20-1	TRBJ2-3	CSAREGGNTDTQYF
TRBV11-2	TRBJ2-2	CASSLDGLAGPTGELFF